The present T cell receptor beta chain was sequenced within a study of T cells in Graves' hyperthyroidism and ophthalmopathy. From RNA transcripts, TCR beta CDR3 regions were amplified. Primed by the HTBI set, a first-round RT-PCR was run on the TCR CDR3. Via MiXCR, TCRdb re-called the multiplex PCR reads, giving one row per CDR3 protein. The data show 600,000 to 650,000 distinct CDR3 sequences, around 21% seen once. The germline V gene has CDR1 MNHEY and CDR2 SVGEGT. The CDR3 runs to 12 residues. Trimming shortened V by 8 bases and J by 3 bases, and 10 bases separated the two germline ends. Material: blood. This rearrangement joins TRBV6-2 or TRBV6-3 to TRBJ1-2; D perhaps matches TRBD1 (5 bases). This sequence was found in a man aged 25 to 40 with Graves' ophthalmopathy. The DNA of the CDR3 is TGTGCCAGCTCACAGGACTACTATGGCTACACCTTC. Protein: CASSQDYYGYTF.